Below are 14 T cell receptor beta chains sequenced from a single sample in a study of blood T cell repertoires in COVID-19. Clones were sequenced by immunoSEQ multiplex PCR, and TCRdb holds only the in-frame ones, with some missing. Of around 180,000 clones listed, 70% to 90% are singletons. The specimen was peripheral blood. Receptor source: a human donor with active or convalescent COVID-19. The donor label of this sample is uncertain.

V usage is TRBV27 and J usage is TRBJ2-3, with D possibly matching TRBD2 (6 bases). There are 15 residues in the CDR3. The germline V and J ends were trimmed by 6 bases and 1 base, with 14 bases remaining between them. Germline V gene data show CDR1 as MNHEY and CDR2 as SMNVEV (reference sequence). Here the CDR3 reads CASSLGGPGTDTQYF. The CDR3 DNA follows: TGTGCCAGCAGCCTAGGAGGGCCGGGCACAGATACGCAGTATTTT.

This chain uses TRBV7-2 with TRBJ2-5, with D perhaps matching TRBD1 (9 bases). CDR1 and CDR2 (germline): SGHTA, FQGNSA. The CDR3 length is 18 residues. Deletions cut 2 bases from V and 5 bases from J, with 24 bases between. The CDR3 nucleotides are TGTGCCAGCAGCTTACATCACAGGGGGCGTAGCGGGGTGGAGACCCAGTACTTC. This encodes CASSLHHRGRSGVETQYF.

The gene calls are TRBV5-5 and TRBJ1-5, with D maybe TRBD1 (5 bases). CDR3 length: 17 amino acids. Germline CDR1 reads SGHKS; CDR2 reads YYEKEE (reference sequence). The V end was cut by 1 base, the J end by 1 base, with 15 bases between. The CDR3, as DNA: TGTGCCAGCAGCTTGTATCCAGGGATAAGGAGCAATCAGCCCCAGCATTTT. Amino acid sequence: CASSLYPGIRSNQPQHF.

The genes are TRBV7-9 and TRBJ2-1, with 9 bases that match TRBD1. V was clipped by 5 bases and J by 3 bases; unmatched bases: 8. The CDR3 runs to 16 residues. In germline, CDR1 is SEHNR, CDR2 FQNEAQ (reference sequence). The DNA of the CDR3 is TGTGCCAGCAGCCAGTACCGGGGACAGGGCTACAATGAGCAGTTCTTC. This gives the protein CASSQYRGQGYNEQFF.

The rearrangement links TRBV10-3 to TRBJ2-1, with 9 positions matching TRBD2. J lost 4 bases, V lost 7 bases, and 5 bases had no gene match. Germline V gives CDR1 ENHRY, CDR2 SYGVKD. The length of the CDR3 is 14 residues. The CDR3 spells CAIMLAGPYNEQFF. The CDR3 DNA reads TGTGCCATCATGCTAGCGGGGCCTTACAATGAGCAGTTCTTC.

This chain joins TRBV6-1 and TRBJ2-7; tentatively, D is TRBD2 (7 bases). The CDR3 has 16 amino acids. V lost 0 bases and J lost 0, with 12 bases in between. From germline, CDR1 is MNHNS and CDR2 SASEGT. This chain's CDR3 is CASSEAGGDSSYEQYF. CDR3 nucleotide sequence: TGTGCCAGCAGTGAAGCAGGGGGGGATAGCTCCTACGAGCAGTACTTC.

The chain carries TRBV11-2 and TRBJ2-2; D uncertain. V shed 0 bases and J shed 4 bases, with 9 bases lying between them. CDR3 length: 15 amino acids. Per germline, CDR1 SGHAT and CDR2 FQNNGV. CDR3 DNA sequence: TGTGCCAGCAGCTTAGAGGGCACCGCCACCGGGGAGCTGTTTTTT. This codes for CASSLEGTATGELFF. The full variable domain, in which reference TRBV11-2 and TRBJ2-2 provide the parts outside the CDR3, is EAGVAQSPRYKIIEKRQSVAFWCNPISGHATLYWYQQILGQGPKLLIQFQNNGVVDDSQLPKDRFSAERLKGVDSTLKIQPAKLEDSAVYLCASSLEGTATGELFFGEGSRLTVL.

V gene TRBV11-3 combines with J gene TRBJ2-7, with 7 bases lining up with TRBD1. The J segment lost 1 base and the V segment lost 6 bases, leaving 9 bases of the junction unmatched. Looked up from germline, CDR1 is SGHNT and CDR2 is YENEEA. This CDR3 has 15 residues. CDR3 loop: CASSIGSGGSYEQYF. The CDR3 DNA sequence: TGTGCCAGCAGTATAGGGTCAGGGGGATCCTACGAGCAGTACTTC.

V gene TRBV9 combines with J gene TRBJ2-1, with 12 bases lining up with TRBD1. V lost 2 bases and J lost 1; bases outside the gene matches: 7. This CDR3 region has 18 residues. Germline values: CDR1 SGDLS, CDR2 YYNGEE. CDR3 coding DNA: TGTGCCAGCAGCGTGGGGACAGGGGGCGCGGGATCCTACAATGAGCAGTTCTTC. This encodes CASSVGTGGAGSYNEQFF.

The rearrangement joins TRBV7-2 to TRBJ1-6, with unresolved D. CDR1 and CDR2 (germline): SGHTA, FQGNSA. The CDR3 consists of 15 residues. Trimming shortened V by 1 base and J by 3 bases, and 7 bases separated the two germline ends. The CDR3 reads CASSLVTLYNSPLHF. The DNA for the CDR3 is TGTGCCAGCAGCTTAGTGACACTCTATAATTCACCCCTCCACTTT. Filled out from reference TRBV7-2 and TRBJ1-6, the complete variable domain reads GAGVSQSPSNKVTEKGKDVELRCDPISGHTALYWYRQSLGQGLEFLIYFQGNSAPDKSGLPSDRFSAERTGGSVSTLTIQRTQQEDSAVYLCASSLVTLYNSPLHFGNGTRLTVT.

This rearrangement joins TRBV13 to TRBJ1-1; 8 bases are a match to TRBD1. CDR1 and CDR2 (germline): PRHDT, FYEKMQ (reference sequence). The CDR3 spans 15 residues. The V and J ends lost 4 bases and 3 bases, in that order; junction bases with no gene match: 7. CDR3 protein: CASSWTGNWDTEAFF. For the CDR3, the DNA is TGTGCCAGCAGCTGGACAGGGAACTGGGACACTGAAGCTTTCTTT.

The rearrangement uses TRBV5-1 and TRBJ2-7, with 11 positions matching TRBD2. The CDR3 sequence is 18 residues long. The V gene's germline CDR1 is SGHRS and CDR2 YFSETQ. V gave up 1 base and J gave up 4 bases; unmatched junction bases: 13. The CDR3 sequence: CASSLLGLAGASGYEQYF. CDR3 bases: TGCGCCAGCAGCTTGCTAGGACTAGCGGGTGCGAGTGGGTACGAGCAGTACTTC.

The chain employs TRBV19 and TRBJ2-3, with D maybe TRBD2 (5 bases). From germline, CDR1 is LNHDA and CDR2 SQIVND (reference sequence). V was cut by 7 bases and J by 0 bases, with 11 bases left in between. The CDR3 covers 14 residues. The DNA of the CDR3 is TGTGCCAGTATGGCGGGCTTTAGCACAGATACGCAGTATTTT. This sequence encodes CASMAGFSTDTQYF.

The J gene is TRBJ1-6, the V gene TRBV29-1; the D is unclear. V was clipped by 4 bases and J by 7 bases, with 11 bases between them. The germline V gene has CDR1 SQVTM and CDR2 ANQGSEA. This CDR3 region has 13 residues. CDR3 loop: CSVGERPNSPLHF. The CDR3 DNA sequence: TGCAGCGTTGGGGAGCGGCCCAATTCACCCCTCCACTTT.